Following are 6 T cell receptor beta chains from one sample sequenced in a study of regulatory T cells in long-lasting Graves disease. Building of the TCR beta libraries involved iRepertoire HTBI primers and Arm-PCR of CDR3 regions. One entry per CDR3 protein results from TCRdb running MiXCR on the multiplex PCR reads. The table has about 430,000 distinct CDR3 sequences, around 16% seen once. Time point of the sample: newly diagnosed GD, antithyroid drugs for less than 3 months. Extracted PBMC RNA gave rise to the TCR library. The sample also formed part of further work on T cells in Graves' hyperthyroidism and ophthalmopathy.

The source was peripheral blood mononuclear cells (PBMCs), collected at new diagnosis, from a patient treated with antithyroid drugs. The origin of the receptors is a middle-aged woman with Graves disease.

In the case of this clonotype: It may be a read error: a sequence one base away is much more abundant. The rearrangement joins TRBV7-9 to TRBJ1-1; the D is unclear. The CDR3 length is 13 residues. Germline CDR1 SEHNR, CDR2 FQNEAQ (reference sequence). Trimming shortened V by 2 bases and J by 1 base, and 5 bases separated the two germline ends. The CDR3 bases are TGTGCCAGCAGCTTATACCCGAACACTGAAGCTTTCTTT. Encoded protein: CASSLYPNTEAFF. The variable domain in full, completed from reference TRBV7-9 and TRBJ1-1, reads DTGVSQNPRHKITKRGQNVTFRCDPISEHNRLYWYRQTLGQGPEFLTYFQNEAQLEKSRLLSDRFSAERPKGSFSTLEIQRTEQGDSAMYLCASSLYPNTEAFFGQGTRLTVV.

This clonotype was recorded at least ten times. The chain is built from TRBV19 and TRBJ2-3, with a possible D match to TRBD2 (5 bases). Germline values: CDR1 LNHDA, CDR2 SQIVND (reference sequence). The CDR3 consists of 12 residues. The V end was cut by 6 bases, the J end by 5 bases, with 9 bases between. The CDR3 here is CASRTTGDTQYF. The CDR3 DNA reads as TGTGCCAGTAGGACTACGGGAGATACGCAGTATTTT.

This clonotype appeared many times. This chain connects TRBV27 to TRBJ1-1, with D possibly matching TRBD1 (6 bases). Germline-derived CDR1 and CDR2 are MNHEY and SMNVEV (reference sequence). Trimming removed 4 bases at V and 1 base at J, with 10 bases between. This CDR3 contains 14 residues. CDR3 sequence reads: CASSYKGGNTEAFF. The CDR3, as DNA: TGTGCCAGCAGTTATAAGGGGGGGAACACTGAAGCTTTCTTT.

This sequence joins TRBV7-6 and TRBJ2-7; 8 positions match TRBD2. Germline CDR1 and CDR2: SGHVS and FNYEAQ. The CDR3 length is 14 residues. J gave up 6 bases and V 6 bases, and 10 bases lay outside the gene matches. The DNA for the CDR3 is TGTGCCAGCAGACGGGAGCGGGAGACTGGCGAGCAGTACTTC. Translating it yields CASRRERETGEQYF.

This clonotype was counted ten times or more. The chain has TRBV12-3 or TRBV12-4 and TRBJ1-1, with 8 bases aligning to TRBD1. The CDR3 contains 14 residues. V shed 3 bases, J shed 8 bases, and the junction held 8 bases outside the gene matches. The CDR3 reads CASSLRQGAREAFF. In DNA form, the CDR3 reads TGTGCCAGCAGTTTGAGGCAGGGGGCTCGCGAAGCTTTCTTT.

This clonotype came up many times. The chain is built from TRBV20-1 and TRBJ2-1, with 7 bases that match TRBD1. From germline, CDR1 is DFQATT and CDR2 SNEGSKA (reference sequence). V lost 3 bases and J lost 7; bases outside the gene matches: 6. The CDR3 sequence is 13 residues long. The CDR3 DNA sequence: TGCAGTGCTAGGAGGGGACAGAAGAATGAGCAGTTCTTC. This sequence encodes CSARRGQKNEQFF.